This T cell receptor beta chain was found in a study of shared clonotypes between healthy human individuals. Study-level background: Three plates each covered CD4 naive and memory; CD8 naive two, CD8 memory one.

For this clone: The antigen is not known.

CD8 cells regarded as naive lacked CD45RO, were positively chosen for CCR7, and omitted terminally differentiated effector memory CD45RA+ cells. Study-wide results and limits: A small donor pool kept down the genetic and exposure-history diversity that was represented.

Original processing notes: Filtering differed since immunoSEQ provided only junctions, with no quality scores. Sequencing was performed with immunoSEQ multiplex PCR; in TCRdb, only in-frame clones are kept and a portion is missing. V and J calls and clone size are as listed in that table; D and trimming were resolved from the DNA. The sample includes about 820,000 clones, almost 95% of them seen just once. Sequenced input: naive CD8+ T cells sorted from blood. The TCR originated in a man aged 30-40 years in good health.

The CDR3 spells CASSYGLSYEQYF. Here the CDR3 DNA reads TGTGCCAGTAGTTACGGACTCTCTTACGAGCAGTACTTC. The chain joins TRBV19 to TRBJ2-7; D perhaps matches TRBD2 (5 bases). The germline V gene has CDR1 LNHDA and CDR2 SQIVND (reference sequence). CDR3 length equals 13 residues. V lost 5 bases, J lost 4 bases, and 12 bases lay in between. The full variable domain, rest sourced from reference TRBV19 and TRBJ2-7, is DGGITQSPKYLFRKEGQNVTLSCEQNLNHDAMYWYRQDPGQGLRLIYYSQIVNDFQKGDIAEGYSVSREKKESFPLTVTSAQKNPTAFYLCASSYGLSYEQYFGPGTRLTVT.